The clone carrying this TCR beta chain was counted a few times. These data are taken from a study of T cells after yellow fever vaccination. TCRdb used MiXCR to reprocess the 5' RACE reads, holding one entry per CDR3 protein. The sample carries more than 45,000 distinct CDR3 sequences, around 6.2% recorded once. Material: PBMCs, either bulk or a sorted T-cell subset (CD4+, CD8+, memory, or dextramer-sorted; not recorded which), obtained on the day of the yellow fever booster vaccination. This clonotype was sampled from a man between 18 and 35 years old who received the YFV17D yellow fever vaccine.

The CDR3 is CASSPDRTNSPLHF. In DNA, the CDR3 is TGTGCCAGCAGTCCGGACAGGACCAATTCACCCCTCCACTTT. J is TRBJ1-6 and V is TRBV6-5, with TRBD1 identical over 7 bases. The CDR3 is 14 residues long. CDR1 and CDR2 (germline): MNHEY, SVGAGI. Trimming cost V 5 bases and J 7 bases; bases outside gene matches: 5.